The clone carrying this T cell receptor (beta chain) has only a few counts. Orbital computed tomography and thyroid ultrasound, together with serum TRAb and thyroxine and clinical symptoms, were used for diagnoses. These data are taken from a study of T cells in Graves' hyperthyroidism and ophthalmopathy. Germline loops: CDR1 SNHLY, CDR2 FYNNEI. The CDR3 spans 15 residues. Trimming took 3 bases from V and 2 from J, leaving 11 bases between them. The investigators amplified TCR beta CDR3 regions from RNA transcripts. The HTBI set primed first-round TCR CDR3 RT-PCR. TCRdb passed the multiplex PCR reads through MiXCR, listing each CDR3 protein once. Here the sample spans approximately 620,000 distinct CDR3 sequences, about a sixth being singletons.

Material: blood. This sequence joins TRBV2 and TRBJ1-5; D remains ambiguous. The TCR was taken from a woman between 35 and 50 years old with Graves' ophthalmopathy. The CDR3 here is CASSEEGEGNQPQHF. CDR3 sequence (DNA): TGTGCCAGCAGTGAGGAGGGTGAGGGCAATCAGCCCCAGCATTTT.